This T cell receptor beta chain emerged from a study of naive and memory T cell subsets (dated by TCRdb to about 2017). Some background on the complete study: The study applied an open-source, UMI-based TCR alpha and beta sequencing pipeline to sorted naive and memory peripheral blood T cell subsets. The functional CMV T cell responses agreed completely with IgG serology results. RNA was DNase-treated and reverse transcribed with TCR constant-region primers, mostly using SuperScript III. Results the study describes overall, beyond this receptor: Once error correction was done, more than 95% of naive TCR sequences showed up just once, which made the naive abundance distributions much steeper than those of the memory subsets. A few larger clonotypes were found in naive repertoires, especially CD8, and these larger clonotypes were possibly memory cells re-expressing CD45RA. The repertoire findings for the naive and memory subsets could not be validated against a ground truth, as none was available. The abundance of TCRs followed a power law with an exponent that differed between naive and memory subsets yet stayed consistent across the three individuals. Single alpha or beta chain sequences, rather than paired alpha/beta receptors, were used to define clonotypes. Gini index rose and Shannon and inverse Simpson diversity fell from naive through CM, EM and EMRA in both CD4 and CD8 cells. RNA-based TCR counts may be influenced by expression changes linked to T cell activation and differentiation.

In its sample, this clonotype was seen a few times. Which antigen it targets is not known. No base-level quality is on record; no much larger clone is a single base apart. From the second PCR step onward, the TCR alpha chain libraries and the TCR beta chain libraries were amplified separately. The CMV status of each donor was determined by measuring IFNgamma production from CD4+ T cells after fresh PBMCs had been stimulated overnight with CMV viral lysate. CD4 T cells were positively selected with Miltenyi beads, followed by positive selection of CD8 T cells from the CD4-negative fraction. Cells were stained for CD3, CD4, CD8, CD45RA, CD27 and a live/dead dye and were sorted on a BD Aria II into four subsets based on CD45RA and CD27. A few healthy volunteers provided blood, and the blood of each volunteer was split into CD4 and CD8 T cells and then into four differentiation subsets. About 110 ml of peripheral blood was collected from each donor, and PBMC were isolated from the blood using Ficoll-Paque PLUS density-gradient centrifugation. The sorted cells were lysed in RLT buffer, after which RNA was extracted using a Qiagen RNeasy kit and kept at -80 degrees C.

Library construction relied on UMI-ligation and nested PCR. To cover both TRBC1 and TRBC2, the beta constant-region primer consisted of an equimolar mix of two oligonucleotides. Four rounds of PCR, combining the SP2 primer with nested alpha and beta constant-region primers, were used to amplify the ligated cDNA. A single-stranded oligonucleotide carrying the SP2 primer and a 12-nucleotide UMI was ligated to the 3' end of the cDNA by T4 RNA ligase 1. The ligation reaction was kept at 16 degrees C for about 19-25 hours. PCR2 was typically performed as a SYBR Green qPCR and was stopped at a predetermined threshold so that over-amplification was prevented. All purifications after the first were performed with Agencourt AMPure XP magnetic beads. Libraries were quantified by Qubit and checked on a TapeStation, with a main peak expected near 650 bp. Pooled libraries were sequenced on an Illumina MiSeq with v2 2x251 paired-end kits, typically giving roughly 1-2.3 million reads per sample. Each sample's library went into the pool at roughly 4 nM, and roughly 4.5-7.5% PhiX was added to help with cluster recognition. On the study's bioinformatics: Using tag matching that tolerated one base-pair mismatch, Decombinator assigned V and J genes to FASTQ reads that had been processed by Demultiplexor. UMIs were used by Collapsinator to correct both sequencing errors and frequency errors arising from PCR heterogeneity. CDR3Translator translated TCRs and extracted CDR3s from the conserved cysteine to the FGXG phenylalanine, flagging non-productive sequences. Gini, Shannon entropy and inverse Simpson indices were calculated on repertoires that had been subsampled to equal numbers of UMI-defined TCRs. Within the linear range, a power law was fitted to clonotype abundance distributions using maximum likelihood. For one naive CD8 sample, the pipeline and MIGEC produced similar UMI counts, unique TCR numbers and clonal distributions. One analysis removed from the naive repertoire any naive TCRs that were also present in any memory subset from the same donor. Repertoires were searched for around 7,000 CMV-associated CDR3 sequences compiled from VDJdb and a published dataset. In-frame beta chains were kept once TCRdb had trimmed the public reads at Q25 with fastp and called clones with MiXCR. Each CDR3 protein appears once, grouped with its most common genes and DNA. TCRdb's processing, not the study's, gives the V and J calls here. The sample has tens of thousands of distinct CDR3 sequences on record, roughly 9.2% of them singletons. About 1.2% of the sample is held by the ten biggest clonotypes.

What was sequenced was naive CD8+ T cells from blood. This sample's cell subset or site label indicates: naive T cells, CD45RA high CD27+. The receptor was derived from a human donor in good health.

CDR3 region: CASSRSGGDTDTQYF. The sequenced DNA: TGTGCCAGCAGTCGATCCGGGGGGGACACAGATACGCAGTATTTT. Recombination linked TRBV14 to TRBJ2-3; 8 middle bases align to TRBD2. Ends trimmed: V by 6 bases, J by 2 bases; bases unmatched to a gene: 7. Taken from cysteine to phenylalanine, the CDR3 has 15 residues. The entry retains the CDR3 DNA only, 45 bases that are in frame from base 1. CDR1 SGHDN and CDR2 FVKESK are derived from the germline V gene.